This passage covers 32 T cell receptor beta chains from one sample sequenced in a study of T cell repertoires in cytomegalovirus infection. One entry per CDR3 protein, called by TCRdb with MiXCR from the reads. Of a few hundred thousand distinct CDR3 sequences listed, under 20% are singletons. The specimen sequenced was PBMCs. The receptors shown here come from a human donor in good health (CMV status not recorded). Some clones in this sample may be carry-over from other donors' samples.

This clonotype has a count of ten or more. CDR3 protein: CASSLLEGHNEQFF. The CDR3 nucleotides read TGTGCCAGCAGCTTACTGGAGGGACACAATGAGCAGTTCTTC. This chain joins TRBV7-9 and TRBJ2-1; TRBD2 might be the D (6 bases). The CDR3 extends over 14 amino acids. Trimming removed 2 bases from V and 5 bases from J, with 10 bases in between. The germline gives CDR1 SEHNR, CDR2 FQNEAQ (reference sequence).

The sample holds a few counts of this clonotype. The CDR3 loop reads CSASRLAGGYTDTQYF. In nucleotides, the CDR3 is TGCAGTGCTAGTCGCCTAGCGGGGGGGTACACAGATACGCAGTATTTT. This chain joins TRBV20-1 and TRBJ2-3; TRBD2 agrees at 12 bases. V trimming: 3 bases; J trimming: 2 bases; junction bases outside the gene matches: 6. Germline V lookup: CDR1 DFQATT, CDR2 SNEGSKA (reference sequence). The CDR3 has 16 amino acids.

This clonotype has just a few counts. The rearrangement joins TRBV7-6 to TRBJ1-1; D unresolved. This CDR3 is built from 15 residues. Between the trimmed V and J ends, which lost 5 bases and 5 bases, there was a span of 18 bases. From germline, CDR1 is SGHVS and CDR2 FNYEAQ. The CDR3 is CASSLDRAGRTEAFF. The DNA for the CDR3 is TGTGCCAGCAGCCTAGACCGGGCTGGTCGGACTGAAGCTTTCTTT.

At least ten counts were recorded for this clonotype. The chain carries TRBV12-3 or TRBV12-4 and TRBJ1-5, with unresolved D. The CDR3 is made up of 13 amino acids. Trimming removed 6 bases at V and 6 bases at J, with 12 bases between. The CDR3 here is CASRSMSGQPQHF. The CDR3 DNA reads TGTGCCAGCAGGTCGATGAGCGGTCAGCCCCAGCATTTT.

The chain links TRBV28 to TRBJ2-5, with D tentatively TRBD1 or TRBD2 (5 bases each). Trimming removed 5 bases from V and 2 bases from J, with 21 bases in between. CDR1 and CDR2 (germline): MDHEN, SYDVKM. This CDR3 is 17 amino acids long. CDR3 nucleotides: TGTGCCAGCAGTCTACGGGGTTTGGGACGGTTACAAGAGACCCAGTACTTC. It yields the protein CASSLRGLGRLQETQYF. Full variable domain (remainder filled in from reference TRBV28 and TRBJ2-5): DVKVTQSSRYLVKRTGEKVFLECVQDMDHENMFWYRQDPGLGLRLIYFSYDVKMKEKGDIPEGYSVSREKKERFSLILESASTNQTSMYLCASSLRGLGRLQETQYFGPGTRLLVL.

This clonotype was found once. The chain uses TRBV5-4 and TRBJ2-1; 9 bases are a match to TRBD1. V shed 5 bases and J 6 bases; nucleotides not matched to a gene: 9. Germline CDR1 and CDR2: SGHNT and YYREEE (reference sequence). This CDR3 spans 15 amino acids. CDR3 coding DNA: TGTGCCAGCAGATCGGGACAGGGTAATGGCAATGAGCAGTTCTTC. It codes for CASRSGQGNGNEQFF.

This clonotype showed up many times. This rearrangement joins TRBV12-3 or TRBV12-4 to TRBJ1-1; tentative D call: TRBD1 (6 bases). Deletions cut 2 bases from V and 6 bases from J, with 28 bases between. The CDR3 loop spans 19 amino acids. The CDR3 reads CASSLNVVLGASIVAEAFF. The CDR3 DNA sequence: TGTGCCAGCAGTTTAAACGTTGTCTTGGGGGCGAGCATTGTCGCTGAAGCTTTCTTT.

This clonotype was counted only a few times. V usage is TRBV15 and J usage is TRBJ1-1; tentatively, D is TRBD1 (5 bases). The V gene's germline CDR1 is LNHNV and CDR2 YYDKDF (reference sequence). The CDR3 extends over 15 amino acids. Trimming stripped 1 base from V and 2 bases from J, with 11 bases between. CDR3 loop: CATSRAITGNTEAFF. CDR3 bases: TGTGCCACCAGCAGAGCTATAACAGGCAACACTGAAGCTTTCTTT.

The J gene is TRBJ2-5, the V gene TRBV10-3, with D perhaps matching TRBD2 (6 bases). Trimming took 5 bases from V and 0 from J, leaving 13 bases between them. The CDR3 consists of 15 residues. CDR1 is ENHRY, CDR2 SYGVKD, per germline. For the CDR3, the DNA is TGTGCCATCAGTCCTCCGGGAGCAAACCAAGAGACCCAGTACTTC. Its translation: CAISPPGANQETQYF.

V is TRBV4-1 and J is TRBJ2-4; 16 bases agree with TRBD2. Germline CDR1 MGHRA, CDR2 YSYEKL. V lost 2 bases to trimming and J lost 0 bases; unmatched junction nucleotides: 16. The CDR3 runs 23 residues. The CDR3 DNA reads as TGCGCCAGCAGCCAAACCGTTCCGGGACTAGCGGGGGGGGGTGACCTAGCCAAAAACATTCAGTACTTC. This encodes CASSQTVPGLAGGGDLAKNIQYF.

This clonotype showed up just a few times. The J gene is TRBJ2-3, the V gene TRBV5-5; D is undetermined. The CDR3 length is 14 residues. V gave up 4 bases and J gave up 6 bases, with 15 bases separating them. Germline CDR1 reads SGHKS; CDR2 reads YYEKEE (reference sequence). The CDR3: CASSVYDLNDTQYF. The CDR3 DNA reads TGTGCCAGCAGCGTCTATGACCTCAACGATACGCAGTATTTT.

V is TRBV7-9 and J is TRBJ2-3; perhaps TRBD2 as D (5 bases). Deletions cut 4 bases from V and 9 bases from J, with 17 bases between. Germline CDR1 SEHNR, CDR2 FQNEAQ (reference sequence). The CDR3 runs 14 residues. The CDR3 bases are TGTGCCAGCAGCTCCCAGCCCCGGGGTGTAACGCAGTATTTT. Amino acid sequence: CASSSQPRGVTQYF.

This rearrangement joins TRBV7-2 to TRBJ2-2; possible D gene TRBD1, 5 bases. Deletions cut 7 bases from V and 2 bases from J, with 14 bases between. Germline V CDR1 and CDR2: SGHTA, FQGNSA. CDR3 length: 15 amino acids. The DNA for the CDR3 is TGTGCCAGCATCCTACGGACACCAAACACCGGGGAGCTGTTTTTT. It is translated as CASILRTPNTGELFF.

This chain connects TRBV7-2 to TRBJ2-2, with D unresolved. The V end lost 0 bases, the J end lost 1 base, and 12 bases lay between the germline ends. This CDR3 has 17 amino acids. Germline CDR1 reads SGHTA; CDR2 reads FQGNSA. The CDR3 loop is CASSLAQPVGNTGELFF. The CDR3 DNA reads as TGTGCCAGCAGCTTAGCGCAACCCGTCGGGAACACCGGGGAGCTGTTTTTT.

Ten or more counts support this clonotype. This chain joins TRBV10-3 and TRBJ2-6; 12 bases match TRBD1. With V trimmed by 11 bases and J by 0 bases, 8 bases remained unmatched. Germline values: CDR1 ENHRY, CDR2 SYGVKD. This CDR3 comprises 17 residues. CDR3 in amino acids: CASGTGGSSSGANVLTF. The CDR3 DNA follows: TGTGCCTCCGGGACAGGGGGCTCCAGCTCTGGGGCCAACGTCCTGACTTTC.

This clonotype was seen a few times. This chain's CDR3 is CASSQVPVLAKNIQYF. The CDR3 bases are TGCGCCAGCAGCCAAGTCCCAGTTCTAGCCAAAAACATTCAGTACTTC. The genes are TRBV4-1 and TRBJ2-4; D call uncertain. The CDR3 is made up of 16 amino acids. Trimming left V 1 base short and J 0 bases short, with 10 bases between. Germline loops: CDR1 MGHRA, CDR2 YSYEKL.

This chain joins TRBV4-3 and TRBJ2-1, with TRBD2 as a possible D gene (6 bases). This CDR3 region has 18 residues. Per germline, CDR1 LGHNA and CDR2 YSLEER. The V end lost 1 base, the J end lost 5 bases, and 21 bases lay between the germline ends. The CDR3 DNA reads TGCGCCAGCAGCCAAGTCCCAACTAGCTTAATCTCGGACAATGAGCAGTTCTTC. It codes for CASSQVPTSLISDNEQFF.

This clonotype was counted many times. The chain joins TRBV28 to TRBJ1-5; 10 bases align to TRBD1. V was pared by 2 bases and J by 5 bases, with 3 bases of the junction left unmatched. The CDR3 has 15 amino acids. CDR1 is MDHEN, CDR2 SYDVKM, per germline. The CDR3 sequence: CASSLGGQGDQPQHF. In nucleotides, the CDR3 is TGTGCCAGCAGTTTAGGAGGACAGGGGGATCAGCCCCAGCATTTT. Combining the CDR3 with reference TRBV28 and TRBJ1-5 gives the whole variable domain DVKVTQSSRYLVKRTGEKVFLECVQDMDHENMFWYRQDPGLGLRLIYFSYDVKMKEKGDIPEGYSVSREKKERFSLILESASTNQTSMYLCASSLGGQGDQPQHFGDGTRLSIL.

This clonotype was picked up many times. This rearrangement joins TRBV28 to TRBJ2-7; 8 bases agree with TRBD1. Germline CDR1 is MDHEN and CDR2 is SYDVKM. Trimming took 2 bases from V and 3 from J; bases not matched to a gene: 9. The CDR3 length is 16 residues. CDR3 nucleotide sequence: TGTGCCAGCAGTTTAATTCAGGGGGCATGGTACTACGAGCAGTACTTC. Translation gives CASSLIQGAWYYEQYF.

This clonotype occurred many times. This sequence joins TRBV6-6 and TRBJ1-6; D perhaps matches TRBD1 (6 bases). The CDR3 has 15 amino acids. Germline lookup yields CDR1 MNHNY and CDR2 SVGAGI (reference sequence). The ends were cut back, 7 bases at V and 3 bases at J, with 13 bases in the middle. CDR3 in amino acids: CASNLGQYYNSPLHF. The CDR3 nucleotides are TGTGCCAGCAACCTAGGACAGTACTATAATTCACCCCTCCACTTT.

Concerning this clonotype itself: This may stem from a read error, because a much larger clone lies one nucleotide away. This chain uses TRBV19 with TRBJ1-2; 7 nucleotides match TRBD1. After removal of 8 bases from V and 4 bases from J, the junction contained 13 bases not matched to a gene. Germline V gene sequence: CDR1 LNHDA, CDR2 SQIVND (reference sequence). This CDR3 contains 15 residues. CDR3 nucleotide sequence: TGTGCCAGTTGCGACAGGGCCTTTCGGGCCTATGGCTACACCTTC. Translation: CASCDRAFRAYGYTF.

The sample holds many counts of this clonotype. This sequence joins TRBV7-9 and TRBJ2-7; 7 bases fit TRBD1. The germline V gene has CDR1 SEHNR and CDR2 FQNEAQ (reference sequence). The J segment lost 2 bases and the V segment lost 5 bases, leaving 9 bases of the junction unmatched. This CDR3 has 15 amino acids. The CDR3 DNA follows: TGTGCCAGCAGCCCCGGACAGGTACCGACCTACGAGCAGTACTTC. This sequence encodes CASSPGQVPTYEQYF. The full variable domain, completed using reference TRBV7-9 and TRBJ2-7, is DTGVSQNPRHKITKRGQNVTFRCDPISEHNRLYWYRQTLGQGPEFLTYFQNEAQLEKSRLLSDRFSAERPKGSFSTLEIQRTEQGDSAMYLCASSPGQVPTYEQYFGPGTRLTVT.

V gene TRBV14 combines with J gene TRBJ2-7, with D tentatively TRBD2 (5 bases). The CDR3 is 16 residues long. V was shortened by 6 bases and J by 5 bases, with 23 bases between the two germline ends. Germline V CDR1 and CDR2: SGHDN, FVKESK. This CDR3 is CASSLFGVGRSHEQYF. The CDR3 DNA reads TGTGCCAGCAGTCTATTCGGCGTGGGGAGATCCCACGAGCAGTACTTC.

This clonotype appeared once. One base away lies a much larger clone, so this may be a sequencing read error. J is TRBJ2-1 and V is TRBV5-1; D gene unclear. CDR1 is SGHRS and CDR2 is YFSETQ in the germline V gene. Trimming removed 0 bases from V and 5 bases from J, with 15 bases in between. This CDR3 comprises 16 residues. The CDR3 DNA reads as TGCGCCAGCAGCTTGGATCTGGCAGAGGCTAACAATGAGCAGTTCTTC. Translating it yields CASSLDLAEANNEQFF.

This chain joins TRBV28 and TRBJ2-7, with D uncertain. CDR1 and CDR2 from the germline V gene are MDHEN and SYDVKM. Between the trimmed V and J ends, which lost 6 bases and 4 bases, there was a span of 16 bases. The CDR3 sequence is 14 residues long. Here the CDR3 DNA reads TGTGCCAGCAGACCACATGGAGAAAGATACGAGCAGTACTTC. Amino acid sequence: CASRPHGERYEQYF. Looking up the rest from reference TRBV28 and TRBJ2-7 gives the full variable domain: DVKVTQSSRYLVKRTGEKVFLECVQDMDHENMFWYRQDPGLGLRLIYFSYDVKMKEKGDIPEGYSVSREKKERFSLILESASTNQTSMYLCASRPHGERYEQYFGPGTRLTVT.

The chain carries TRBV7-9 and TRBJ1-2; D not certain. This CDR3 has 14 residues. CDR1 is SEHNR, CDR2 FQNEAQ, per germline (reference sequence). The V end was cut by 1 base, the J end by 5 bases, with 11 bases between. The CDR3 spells CASSLGSVGYGYTF. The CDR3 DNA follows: TGTGCCAGCAGCTTAGGCTCGGTTGGTTATGGCTACACCTTC.

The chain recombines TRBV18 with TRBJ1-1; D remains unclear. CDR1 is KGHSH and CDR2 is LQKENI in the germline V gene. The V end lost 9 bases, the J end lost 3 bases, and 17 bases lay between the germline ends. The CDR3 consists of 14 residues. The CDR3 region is CASLTSRTDTEAFF. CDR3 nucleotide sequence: TGTGCCAGTCTCACAAGTCGAACGGACACTGAAGCTTTCTTT.

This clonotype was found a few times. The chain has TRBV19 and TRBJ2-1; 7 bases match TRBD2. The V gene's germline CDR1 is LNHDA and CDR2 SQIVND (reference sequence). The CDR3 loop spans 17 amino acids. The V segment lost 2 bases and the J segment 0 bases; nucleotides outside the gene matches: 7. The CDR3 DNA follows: TGTGCCAGTAGTATAAATGGAGCGGGGAGCTCCTACAATGAGCAGTTCTTC. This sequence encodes CASSINGAGSSYNEQFF. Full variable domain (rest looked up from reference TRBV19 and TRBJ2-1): DGGITQSPKYLFRKEGQNVTLSCEQNLNHDAMYWYRQDPGQGLRLIYYSQIVNDFQKGDIAEGYSVSREKKESFPLTVTSAQKNPTAFYLCASSINGAGSSYNEQFFGPGTRLTVL.

CDR3 nucleotides: TGTGCCAGCAGTGATCGAGACAGGGTGCAGCCCCAGCATTTT. Amino acids: CASSDRDRVQPQHF. V is TRBV2 and J is TRBJ1-5; the match to TRBD1 covers 7 bases. This CDR3 contains 14 residues. V was pared by 3 bases and J by 7 bases, with 6 bases of the junction left unmatched. Per the germline V gene, CDR1 is SNHLY and CDR2 is FYNNEI. Drawing the rest from reference TRBV2 and TRBJ1-5, the complete variable domain is EPEVTQTPSHQVTQMGQEVILRCVPISNHLYFYWYRQILGQKVEFLVSFYNNEISEKSEIFDDQFSVERPDGSNFTLKIRSTKLEDSAMYFCASSDRDRVQPQHFGDGTRLSIL.

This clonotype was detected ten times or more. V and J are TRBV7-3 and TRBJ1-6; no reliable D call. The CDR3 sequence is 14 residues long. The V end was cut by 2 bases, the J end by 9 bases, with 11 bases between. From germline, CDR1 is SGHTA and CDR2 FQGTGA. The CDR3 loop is CASSLSSAGSPLHF. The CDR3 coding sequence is TGTGCCAGCAGCTTATCTTCAGCCGGTTCACCCCTCCACTTT. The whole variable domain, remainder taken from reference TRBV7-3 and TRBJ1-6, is GAGVSQTPSNKVTEKGKYVELRCDPISGHTALYWYRQSLGQGPEFLIYFQGTGAADDSGLPNDRFFAVRPEGSVSTLKIQRTERGDSAVYLCASSLSSAGSPLHFGNGTRLTVT.

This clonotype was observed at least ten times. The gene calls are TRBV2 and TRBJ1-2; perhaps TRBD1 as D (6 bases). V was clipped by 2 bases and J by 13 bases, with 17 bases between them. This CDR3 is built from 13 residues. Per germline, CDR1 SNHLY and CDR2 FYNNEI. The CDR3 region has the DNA TGTGCCAGCAGTGAAAGGGGGACCGTTTCTTCCACCTTC. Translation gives CASSERGTVSSTF.

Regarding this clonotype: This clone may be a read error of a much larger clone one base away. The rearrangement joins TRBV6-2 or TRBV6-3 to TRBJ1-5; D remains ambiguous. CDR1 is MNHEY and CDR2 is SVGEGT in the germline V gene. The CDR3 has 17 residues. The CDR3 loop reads CASSSTPAGDSNQPRHF. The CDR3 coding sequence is TGTGCCAGCAGTTCGACGCCCGCAGGAGATAGCAATCAGCCCCGGCATTTT.